These 16 T cell receptor beta chains share one sample of origin, sequenced in a study of T-cell reconstitution after alpha-beta-depleted transplantation in children (dated by TCRdb to the mid-2010s). The treatment or condition label for this specimen denotes: allogeneic hematopoietic cell transplantation with graft depleted of TCRalphabeta T cells and CD19 B cells. The receptor library was made with PCR. Sequencing took place on an Illumina HiSeq 2500. TCR library preparation used molecular barcoding, with unique molecular identifiers applied to normalize quantification of the TCRbeta repertoire. TCRdb ran its own pipeline on the public reads, namely fastp trimming at Q25 and MiXCR clone calling, and kept in-frame beta chains. Every distinct CDR3 protein forms one entry, paired with its most common genes and DNA. For this sample the table gives some 95,000 distinct CDR3 sequences, of which 20% to 25% were detected only once. The ten largest account for around 21% of the sample.

Sequenced material: PBMCs, taken before TCRalphabeta/CD19-depleted stem cell transplant. The receptors were gathered from a boy aged 2 to 10 with acute lymphoblastic leukemia, due to receive a stem cell transplant.

This rearrangement joins TRBV24-1 to TRBJ2-3; 8 bases are a match to TRBD1. With 5 bases clipped from V and 4 bases from J, the junction kept 16 bases outside the gene matches. CDR1 and CDR2 (germline): KGHDR, SFDVKD. The CDR3 has 18 residues. This chain's CDR3 is CATSGSTGATRAADTQYF. The CDR3 nucleotides are TGTGCCACCAGTGGATCGACAGGGGCCACCCGCGCGGCAGATACGCAGTATTTT.

This clonotype was recorded a few times. The chain uses TRBV7-3 and TRBJ2-2, with 9 bases aligning to TRBD2. This CDR3 spans 17 amino acids. The V gene's germline CDR1 is SGHTA and CDR2 FQGTGA. V was clipped by 5 bases and J by 5 bases; unmatched bases: 12. The CDR3, as DNA: TGTGCCAGCAGCCCGACTAGCGGAGGGGCGAGGACCGGGGAGCTGTTTTTT. It yields the protein CASSPTSGGARTGELFF.

This clonotype was observed a few times. The rearrangement links TRBV5-1 to TRBJ2-3; 7 bases fit TRBD2. V was pared by 1 base and J by 0 bases, with 17 bases of the junction left unmatched. The germline V gene has CDR1 SGHRS and CDR2 YFSETQ. The CDR3 is 20 amino acids. The CDR3 region has the DNA TGCGCCAGCAGCTTGAAGGGTAGCCTAGCGGAGGCCCCGAGCACAGATACGCAGTATTTT. This codes for CASSLKGSLAEAPSTDTQYF.

This clonotype has a count of ten or more. The chain couples TRBV29-1 to TRBJ2-1; tentative D call: TRBD1 (5 bases). The V and J ends lost 2 bases and 4 bases respectively, with 9 bases between them. The CDR3 sequence is 13 residues long. CDR1 SQVTM and CDR2 ANQGSEA come from the germline V gene. The CDR3 reads CSVERGLYNEQFF. CDR3 bases: TGCAGCGTTGAAAGGGGTCTGTACAATGAGCAGTTCTTC.

The gene calls are TRBV4-2 and TRBJ2-1; D is possibly TRBD2 (5 bases). CDR3 size: 13 residues. V was trimmed by 0 bases and J by 12 bases, leaving 12 bases between them. From germline, CDR1 is LGHNA and CDR2 YNFKEQ. The CDR3 DNA follows: TGTGCCAGCAGCCAAGATTCGGGAATAGGGCAGTTCTTC. Translated: CASSQDSGIGQFF.

The chain combines TRBV5-6 with TRBJ1-2; TRBD1 might be the D (5 bases). The V gene lost 1 base and the J gene lost 10 bases, with 14 bases spanning the gap. CDR3 length: 13 residues. Germline CDR1 is SGHDT and CDR2 is YYEEEE. CDR3 nucleotides: TGTGCCAGCAGCTTGCCGGGACGGATCTCCTACACCTTC. Amino acid sequence: CASSLPGRISYTF.

This clonotype was detected a few times. This sequence joins TRBV10-2 and TRBJ2-7; D is perhaps TRBD1 (6 bases). Trimming stripped 7 bases from V and 0 bases from J, with 13 bases between. CDR3 length: 14 amino acids. CDR1 is WSHSY, CDR2 SAAADI, per germline. The CDR3 DNA reads TGCGCCAGCATCGGGCTGGACAGCTCCTACGAGCAGTACTTC. Translated: CASIGLDSSYEQYF.

The rearrangement links TRBV12-3 or TRBV12-4 to TRBJ2-7, with TRBD2 matching 8 bases. The CDR3 is 15 amino acids. Losses at the gene ends were 4 bases for V and 3 bases for J; bases not matched to a gene: 8. The chain's CDR3 is CASSSFPGTSYEQYF. CDR3 DNA sequence: TGTGCCAGCAGTTCATTTCCCGGGACTAGCTACGAGCAGTACTTC.

The chain employs TRBV6-6 and TRBJ2-7; 10 positions match TRBD2. The length of the CDR3 is 12 residues. Looked up from germline, CDR1 is MNHNY and CDR2 is SVGAGI (reference sequence). V lost 8 bases to trimming and J lost 8 bases; unmatched junction nucleotides: 6. In DNA, the CDR3 is TGTGCCAGCCGAGTAGCGGGAGGACAGCAGTACTTC. It specifies CASRVAGGQQYF.

The V and J genes are TRBV5-1 and TRBJ2-7, with D unclear. Germline V CDR1 and CDR2: SGHRS, YFSETQ. Trimming took 5 bases from V and 0 from J, leaving 9 bases between them. The CDR3 contains 13 residues. This CDR3 is CASRHRSSYEQYF. For the CDR3, the DNA is TGCGCCAGCAGGCATCGGAGCTCCTACGAGCAGTACTTC.

The gene calls are TRBV28 and TRBJ1-2, with D perhaps TRBD1 (6 bases). The germline gives CDR1 MDHEN, CDR2 SYDVKM. The V end was cut by 4 bases, the J end by 5 bases, with 14 bases between. CDR3 length: 14 amino acids. Here the CDR3 DNA reads TGTGCCAGCAGTTATACACAGGGCTGGTATGGCTACACCTTC. Translating gives CASSYTQGWYGYTF.

This clonotype was seen many times. The chain joins TRBV29-1 to TRBJ1-4, with a tentative D call TRBD1 (6 bases). From germline, CDR1 is SQVTM and CDR2 ANQGSEA. The CDR3 spans 12 residues. V was clipped by 5 bases and J by 8 bases, with 12 bases between them. Here the CDR3 DNA reads TGCAGCGTTCTTACAGGGTACGAAAAACTGTTTTTT. Its protein product is CSVLTGYEKLFF.

This clonotype has a handful of counts. V and J are TRBV6-1 and TRBJ2-1; TRBD2 aligns across 13 bases. Germline lookup yields CDR1 MNHNS and CDR2 SASEGT. The CDR3 consists of 14 residues. Trimming at V came to 7 bases and at J to 8 bases, leaving 5 bases not matched to a gene. DNA for the CDR3: TGTGCCAGCAAGGGACTAGCGGGGCGGGATGAGCAGTTCTTC. Amino acids: CASKGLAGRDEQFF.

In this sample, this clonotype turned up a few times. The V and J genes are TRBV20-1 and TRBJ1-1; 8 positions match TRBD1. Germline V gene lookup returns CDR1 DFQATT and CDR2 SNEGSKA (reference sequence). Trimming removed 6 bases from V and 3 bases from J; junction bases left unmatched: 15. CDR3 size: 16 residues. The CDR3 sequence: CSAPGQGAKSYTEAFF. The CDR3 DNA is TGCAGTGCACCCGGACAGGGTGCGAAGAGTTACACTGAAGCTTTCTTT.

This clonotype has just a few counts. V gene TRBV3-1 combines with J gene TRBJ2-1; 10 nucleotides align to TRBD2. The germline CDR1 and CDR2 sequences are LGHDT and YNNKEL (reference sequence). Trimming took 0 bases from V and 11 from J; bases not matched to a gene: 7. The length of the CDR3 is 15 residues. The CDR3 DNA is TGTGCCAGCAGCCAAGATAAACTAGCGGGGCTTCAGCAGTTCTTC. It yields the protein CASSQDKLAGLQQFF.

This clonotype has only a few counts. The V gene is TRBV7-9, the J gene TRBJ2-2, with TRBD1 matching over 9 bases. The germline V gene has CDR1 SEHNR and CDR2 FQNEAQ (reference sequence). Unmatched junction bases numbered 8, after V lost 8 bases and J lost 4 bases. The CDR3 covers 15 residues. Here the CDR3 DNA reads TGTGCCAGCGCCGGGACAGGGAGTTTCACCGGGGAGCTGTTTTTT. Translating it yields CASAGTGSFTGELFF. Drawing the rest from reference TRBV7-9 and TRBJ2-2, the complete variable domain is DTGVSQNPRHKITKRGQNVTFRCDPISEHNRLYWYRQTLGQGPEFLTYFQNEAQLEKSRLLSDRFSAERPKGSFSTLEIQRTEQGDSAMYLCASAGTGSFTGELFFGEGSRLTVL.